This record concerns one T cell receptor (beta chain) sequence. This entry comes from a study of PD-L1 blockade in urothelial cancer. The wider study: From 2014, patients received atezolizumab, given as 1,200 mg intravenously every 3 weeks.

Germline V gene lookup returns CDR1 SGHRS and CDR2 YFSETQ. This CDR3 has 14 residues. After removal of 4 bases from V and 8 bases from J, the junction contained 7 bases not matched to a gene. TCRdb's table, derived via immunoSEQ multiplex PCR, lists solely in-frame clones and lacks some. The sample yields some 67,000 clones, about 89% seen once. V and J are TRBV5-1 and TRBJ1-2, with TRBD1 identical over 11 bases. This TCR was recovered from a man aged 60 to 75 with urothelial cancer. Sequenced here: PBMCs, sampled around atezolizumab (anti-PD-L1) treatment. The CDR3 coding sequence is TGCGCCAGCAGCGGCACGGGACAGGGGGAGGGCTACACCTTC. Its protein is CASSGTGQGEGYTF.